Reported below is one T cell receptor (beta chain). Its antigen is not known. PCR employed 60 Vbeta and 13 Jbeta primers. Using immunoSEQ multiplex PCR, the repertoire was profiled, and TCRdb retains in-frame clones only, with some absent. The table shows 150,000 to 200,000 clones, with roughly 84% occurring only once. These data come from a study of cytomegalovirus exposure and HLA in healthy donors. Study observations and caveats: Sequence variants that were highly shared formed a cluster that was likely a sequencing artifact.

The germline V gene has CDR1 MGHRA and CDR2 YSYEKL. V gave up 1 base and J gave up 0 bases, with 19 bases separating them. This CDR3 is 19 amino acids long. The sample comprised PBMCs. This sequence joins TRBV4-1 and TRBJ1-3, with TRBD1 as a possible D gene (5 bases). This TCR was sampled from a girl in the first two years of life in good health and CMV-seronegative. CDR3 in amino acids: CASSQVLQGRSLSGNTIYF. CDR3 DNA: TGCGCCAGCAGCCAAGTGTTGCAGGGAAGGTCCCTCTCTGGAAACACCATATATTTT.